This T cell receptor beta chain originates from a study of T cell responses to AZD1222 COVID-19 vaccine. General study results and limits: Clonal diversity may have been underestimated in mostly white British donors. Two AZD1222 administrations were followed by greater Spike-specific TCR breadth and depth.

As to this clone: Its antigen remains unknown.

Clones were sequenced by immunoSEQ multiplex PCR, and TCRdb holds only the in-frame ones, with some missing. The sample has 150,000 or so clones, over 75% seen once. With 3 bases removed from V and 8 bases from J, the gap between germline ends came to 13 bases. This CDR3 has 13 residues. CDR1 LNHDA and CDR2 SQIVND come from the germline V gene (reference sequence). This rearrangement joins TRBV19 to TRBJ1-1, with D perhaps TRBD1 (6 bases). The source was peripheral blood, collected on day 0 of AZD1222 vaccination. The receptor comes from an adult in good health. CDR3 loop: CASSINRESEAFF. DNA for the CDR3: TGTGCCAGTAGTATTAACAGGGAATCCGAAGCTTTCTTT.